This entry concerns a single TCR beta chain. This sample stems from a study of T cells in Graves' hyperthyroidism and ophthalmopathy. It was around 10 ml of fresh peripheral blood that supplied the PBMCs. Regions amplified from RNA transcripts were the TCR beta CDR3 regions. First-round RT-PCR targeting the TCR CDR3 was performed with the HTBI primer set. TCRdb called the multiplex PCR reads again in MiXCR, with one record for every CDR3 protein. The sample includes some 650,000 distinct CDR3 sequences, about a sixth of them seen just once. The CDR3 totals 13 residues. Trimming pared 8 bases from V and 1 base from J, leaving 8 bases between. Per germline, CDR1 LNHDA and CDR2 SQIVND (reference sequence).

The chain has TRBV19 and TRBJ2-2, with D unresolved. The specimen sequenced was blood. The sequence was obtained from a woman aged 40 to 49 with Graves' ophthalmopathy. Here the CDR3 reads CASGDLNTGELFF. As DNA, the CDR3 is TGTGCCAGTGGAGATTTGAACACCGGGGAGCTGTTTTTT.